The clone carrying this T cell receptor beta chain was observed at least ten times. This specimen comes from a study of blood T cell repertoires in COVID-19. The wider study: The cDNA or gDNA used as material had been derived from T cells, B-cell-depleted T cells, or PBMCs.

Sequencing used immunoSEQ multiplex PCR; TCRdb keeps in-frame clones, though not all of them. The data contain approximately 180,000 clones, around 82% of them singletons. Germline V lookup: CDR1 LGHDT, CDR2 YNNKEL (reference sequence). Trimming at V came to 1 base and at J to 11 bases, leaving 2 bases not matched to a gene. The CDR3 runs 12 residues. Assignments of participants to cohorts depended upon their own reported clinical history. The chain uses TRBV3-1 (or the pseudogene TRBV3-2) and TRBJ1-1; 9 positions agree with TRBD1. The sequence derives from a woman aged 55-75 years with acute COVID-19. The specimen sequenced was PBMCs or T cells enriched from blood (not recorded which). The CDR3 region is CASSQGTGVAFF. The CDR3 bases are TGTGCCAGCAGCCAAGGGACAGGGGTGGCTTTCTTT.